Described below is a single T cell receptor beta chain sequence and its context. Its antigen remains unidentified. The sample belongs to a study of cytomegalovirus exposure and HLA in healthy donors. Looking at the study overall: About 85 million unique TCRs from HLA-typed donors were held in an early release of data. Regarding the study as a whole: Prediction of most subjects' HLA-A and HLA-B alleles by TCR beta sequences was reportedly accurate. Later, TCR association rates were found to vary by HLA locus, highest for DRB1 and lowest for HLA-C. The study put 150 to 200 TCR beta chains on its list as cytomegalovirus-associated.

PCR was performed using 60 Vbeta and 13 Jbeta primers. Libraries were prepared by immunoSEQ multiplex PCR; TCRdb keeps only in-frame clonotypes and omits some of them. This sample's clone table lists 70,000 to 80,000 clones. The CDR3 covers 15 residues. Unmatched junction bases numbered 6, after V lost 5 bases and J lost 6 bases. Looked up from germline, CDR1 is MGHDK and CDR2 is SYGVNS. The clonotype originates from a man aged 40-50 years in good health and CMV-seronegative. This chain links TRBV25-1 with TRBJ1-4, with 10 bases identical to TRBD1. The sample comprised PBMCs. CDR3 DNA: TGTGCCAGCAGTTCAACAGGGACAGGGGATGAAAAACTGTTTTTT. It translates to CASSSTGTGDEKLFF.